The T cell receptor (beta chain) under discussion was sequenced for a study of CD8 T cells in ankylosing spondylitis. Study conclusions and caveats: Typical of ankylosing spondylitis blood, it appeared, was a TCR beta motif of several highly homologous variants. Prior work had noted some motif variants in reactive arthritis blood and synovial fluid. As for the disease-linked clones, they showed a CD8+ phenotype and occurred at relatively low frequencies in peripheral blood.

Trimming removed 4 bases at V and 1 base at J, with 16 bases between. The CDR3 loop spans 15 amino acids. Looked up from germline, CDR1 is DFQATT and CDR2 is SNEGSKA (reference sequence). This clonotype was seen a handful of times. Its matching antigen is unknown. For TCR beta, libraries came from quantitative 5'-RACE with molecular barcodes. TCRdb redid the calling of the 5' RACE reads with MiXCR, one entry per CDR3 protein. The table lists about 360,000 distinct CDR3 sequences, roughly 14% of them singletons. The chain recombines TRBV20-1 with TRBJ1-1; a possible D gene is TRBD1 (5 bases). This clonotype was sampled from a male donor with ankylosing spondylitis or in good health (not recorded which). The specimen was blood, either unsorted or a sorted T cell fraction (not recorded which). The CDR3, as DNA: TGCAGTGCTACTGGGACGCATACAGCGAACACTGAAGCTTTCTTT. It yields the protein CSATGTHTANTEAFF.